The rows below give T cell receptor beta chains drawn from one sample of a study of cytomegalovirus exposure and HLA in healthy donors. Repertoires were generated with immunoSEQ multiplex PCR, while TCRdb's copy carries only in-frame clones and drops some. The profile shows 160,000 or so clones, around four fifths of them singletons. The sample comprised PBMCs. The receptors come from a man aged 18 to 30 in good health and CMV-seronegative. The CDR3 runs from the conserved cysteine through the conserved F or W.

v_gene	j_gene	CDR3aa
TRBV28	TRBJ1-1	CASSWGDRGPTEAFF
TRBV19	TRBJ1-1	CASRGGVMNTEAFF
TRBV11-2	TRBJ1-1	CASSQQGGYTEAFF
TRBV6-5	TRBJ2-1	CASSSHRADNEQFF
TRBV6-5	TRBJ2-3	CASRPSGGDTQYF
TRBV5-4	TRBJ1-1	CASTFTGNTEAFF
TRBV6-1	TRBJ2-4	CASSEQGAQAKNIQYF
TRBV7-9	TRBJ2-5	CASSPASGSQETQYF
TRBV19	TRBJ2-3	CASTRERGTDTQYF
TRBV7-3	TRBJ1-1	CASSPLGGGTEAFF
TRBV6-1	TRBJ1-1	CAGGSQMNTEAFF
TRBV29-1	TRBJ2-1	CSVEGQGYNEQFF
TRBV5-6	TRBJ1-4	CASSSRTDPTNEKLFF
TRBV5-1	TRBJ2-2	CASSLAGRGVDTGELFF
TRBV5-8	TRBJ2-1	CASSEDRVRDNEQFF
TRBV19	TRBJ1-2	CASSIDLSGQYYGYTF
TRBV14	TRBJ2-5	CASSQVLEETQYF
TRBV10-3	TRBJ2-3	CAISERDRETDTQYF
TRBV4-3	TRBJ2-1	CASSQDGGGRGNEQFF
TRBV19	TRBJ2-3	CASSISPGQQDTQYF
TRBV9	TRBJ2-1	CASSDVGAGYNEQFF
TRBV27	TRBJ2-1	CASRTFKRGGLDNEQFF
TRBV9	TRBJ2-1	CASSIGGGGATREYNEQFF
TRBV10-3	TRBJ1-2	CAISEQSNYGYTF
TRBV7-3	TRBJ1-1	CASSLQPGGEAFF
TRBV10-1	TRBJ2-7	CASSESLLAGSGEQYF
TRBV7-9	TRBJ2-7	CASSNRENYEQYF
TRBV19	TRBJ2-7	CASRDRTSGREYEQYF
TRBV28	TRBJ1-2	CASSPSGQGYWGYTF
TRBV7-9	TRBJ2-7	CASTPGGPYEQYF
TRBV19	TRBJ1-5	CASSMPGSNQPQHF
TRBV5-1	TRBJ1-4	CASSSGGPNEKLFF